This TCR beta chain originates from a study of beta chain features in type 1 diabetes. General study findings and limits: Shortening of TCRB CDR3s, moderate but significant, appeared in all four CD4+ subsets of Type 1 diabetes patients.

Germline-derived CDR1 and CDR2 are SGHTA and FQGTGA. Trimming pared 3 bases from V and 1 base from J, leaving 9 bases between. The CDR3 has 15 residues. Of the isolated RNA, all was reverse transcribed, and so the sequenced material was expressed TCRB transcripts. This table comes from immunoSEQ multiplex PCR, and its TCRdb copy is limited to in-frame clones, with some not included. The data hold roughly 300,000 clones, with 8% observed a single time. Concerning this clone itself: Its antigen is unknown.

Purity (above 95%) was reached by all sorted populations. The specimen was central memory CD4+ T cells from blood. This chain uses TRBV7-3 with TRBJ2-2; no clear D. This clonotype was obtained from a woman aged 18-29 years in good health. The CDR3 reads CASSFRHQNTGELFF. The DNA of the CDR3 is TGTGCCAGCAGCTTCCGACATCAGAACACCGGGGAGCTGTTTTTT.